What follows are 28 T cell receptor beta chains derived from one specimen sequenced in a study of blood T cells in healthy people across ages (dated by TCRdb to 2015 to 2017). Library creation used 5' RACE. The sequencer listed for this sample is Illumina HiSeq 2500. A second PCR of roughly 7 to 11 cycles was performed with a sample-barcoded 5' primer and a J-beta primer mix. The public reads were reprocessed in TCRdb via fastp at Q25 and MiXCR, keeping in-frame beta chains. Each CDR3 protein gets just one entry, which takes the most common genes and DNA from the rows behind it. This sample holds 1.5 million to 2 million distinct CDR3 sequences; roughly 27% were observed only once. The top ten clonotypes cover over 7% of the sample. Material: blood. These receptors were collected from a woman aged 25 to 39 in good health.

This clonotype appeared once. With a much larger clone just one base away, this may be a read error. V gene TRBV6-5 combines with J gene TRBJ1-2; a possible D gene is TRBD1 (6 bases). Per germline, CDR1 MNHEY and CDR2 SVGAGI. Trimming left V 7 bases short and J 4 bases short, with 16 bases between. The CDR3 loop spans 14 amino acids. CDR3 region: CASKDDRTSYGYTF. The DNA for the CDR3 is TGTGCCAGCAAGGACGACAGGACGAGCTATGGCTACACCTTC.

Comments on this clonotype: A read error may explain this, as a much larger clone is one base away. The chain uses TRBV9 and TRBJ1-5; D ambiguous. The germline gives CDR1 SGDLS, CDR2 YYNGEE. There are 13 residues in the CDR3. The CDR3 protein is CASCVGIDQPQHF. The CDR3 DNA is TGTGCCAGCTGCGTAGGTATAGATCAGCCCCAGCATTTT.

At least ten counts were recorded for this clonotype. CDR3 region: CSVEGTDEQYF. CDR3 nucleotide sequence: TGCAGCGTTGAGGGAACAGACGAGCAGTACTTC. The chain is built from TRBV29-1 and TRBJ2-7, with D unresolved. The CDR3 loop spans 11 amino acids. Germline assignment: CDR1 SQVTM and CDR2 ANQGSEA. Trimming pared 3 bases from V and 5 bases from J, leaving 8 bases between.

In its sample, this clonotype was seen a few times. This chain uses TRBV7-2 with TRBJ2-5, with a possible D match to TRBD2 (7 bases). Germline CDR1 SGHTA, CDR2 FQGNSA. The germline V and J ends were trimmed by 5 bases and 10 bases, with 17 bases remaining between them. The CDR3 extends over 13 amino acids. CDR3 DNA sequence: TGTGCCAGCAGCCCCACTAGGGGGGGCGACCAGTACTTC. It translates to CASSPTRGGDQYF. The whole variable domain, remainder taken from reference TRBV7-2 and TRBJ2-5, is GAGVSQSPSNKVTEKGKDVELRCDPISGHTALYWYRQSLGQGLEFLIYFQGNSAPDKSGLPSDRFSAERTGGSVSTLTIQRTQQEDSAVYLCASSPTRGGDQYFGPGTRLLVL.

The chain is built from TRBV12-3 or TRBV12-4 and TRBJ2-3; 7 bases match TRBD1. The CDR3 is made up of 15 amino acids. Unmatched junction bases numbered 8, after V lost 3 bases and J lost 5 bases. Here the CDR3 DNA reads TGTGCCAGCAGTTTCGACAGGGTTTCCTTAGATACGCAGTATTTT. Amino acids: CASSFDRVSLDTQYF.

This clonotype was seen a few times. For the CDR3, the DNA is TGTGCCAGCAGTTTGAGGCGGCGGGAGAGGCCCAACGTCCTGACTTTC. Residues: CASSLRRRERPNVLTF. The chain recombines TRBV12-3 or TRBV12-4 with TRBJ2-6, with 7 bases fitting TRBD2. The CDR3 totals 16 residues. V was clipped by 3 bases and J by 8 bases; unmatched bases: 10.

The V call is TRBV20-1, the J call TRBJ2-1; D might be TRBD1 (6 bases). Germline V gene sequence: CDR1 DFQATT, CDR2 SNEGSKA (reference sequence). The CDR3 has 15 residues. Trimming pared 2 bases from V and 4 bases from J, leaving 15 bases between. The CDR3 DNA is TGCAGTGCTAGACTCGGCAGGGGAAATTACAATGAGCAGTTCTTC. Translation: CSARLGRGNYNEQFF.

A few counts support this clonotype. The chain has TRBV29-1 and TRBJ1-2; D is unclear. Germline V CDR1 and CDR2: SQVTM, ANQGSEA. V lost 6 bases and J lost 4, with 15 bases in between. This CDR3 is built from 13 residues. CDR3 nucleotide sequence: TGCAGCGTGGCCGGGGTTTCGAGCTATGGCTACACCTTC. This sequence encodes CSVAGVSSYGYTF.

At least ten counts were recorded for this clonotype. The chain is built from TRBV7-2 and TRBJ2-1, with D maybe TRBD2 (6 bases). V lost 5 bases and J lost 9, with 20 bases in between. Germline V lookup: CDR1 SGHTA, CDR2 FQGNSA. The CDR3 consists of 15 residues. CDR3 sequence: CASSPGLTPTGEQFF. In nucleotides, the CDR3 is TGTGCCAGCAGCCCGGGACTTACCCCGACTGGTGAGCAGTTCTTC.

This clonotype has a single count. Relative to the germline gene, one junction end is altered; a read error may explain this. This rearrangement joins TRBV2 to TRBJ1-6; the D is unclear. CDR1 SNHLY and CDR2 FYNNEI come from the germline V gene. The CDR3 loop spans 15 amino acids. CDR3 DNA: TGTACCAGCAGTGAACTTGGTTCCTATAATTCACCCCTCCACTTT. It is translated as CTSSELGSYNSPLHF.

The chain recombines TRBV6-1 with TRBJ2-1; 9 bases agree with TRBD1. Germline assignment: CDR1 MNHNS and CDR2 SASEGT. CDR3 size: 16 residues. V lost 3 bases, J lost 2 bases, and 5 bases stayed unmatched. The CDR3 coding sequence is TGTGCCAGCAGTGAGGCGGGACAGGGTCCCTACAATGAGCAGTTCTTC. Amino acid sequence: CASSEAGQGPYNEQFF.

Note on this clonotype: A much larger clone differs by one base, so this may be a read error. This chain joins TRBV7-9 and TRBJ2-1; TRBD2 matches at 11 bases. CDR3 length: 18 amino acids. Germline loops: CDR1 SEHNR, CDR2 FQNEAQ (reference sequence). CDR3 in DNA: TGTGCCAGCGGCTTGGCTAGCGGGGGGAGATTGACCTACAATGAGCAGTTCTTC. Translating it yields CASGLASGGRLTYNEQFF.

The chain has TRBV24-1 and TRBJ2-5; 8 bases line up with TRBD1. The CDR3 extends over 15 amino acids. Germline V gene sequence: CDR1 KGHDR, CDR2 SFDVKD. V lost 7 bases and J lost 4; bases outside the gene matches: 10. CDR3 bases: TGTGCCACCAGCTATACAGGGGGGTCGAGAGAGACCCAGTACTTC. This translates into CATSYTGGSRETQYF.

This sequence joins TRBV7-9 and TRBJ2-1; 10 nucleotides line up with TRBD2. Germline CDR1 is SEHNR and CDR2 is FQNEAQ (reference sequence). This CDR3 has 15 residues. With V trimmed by 3 bases and J by 8 bases, 7 bases remained unmatched. The CDR3 is CASSFLSAGGYEQFF. CDR3 DNA sequence: TGTGCCAGCAGCTTCCTATCAGCGGGAGGGTATGAGCAGTTCTTC.

This clonotype was counted only a few times. The J gene is TRBJ2-3, the V gene TRBV29-1; D uncertain. The CDR3 has 13 residues. With 4 bases removed from V and 2 bases from J, the gap between germline ends came to 10 bases. CDR1 and CDR2 (germline): SQVTM, ANQGSEA. The DNA of the CDR3 is TGCAGCGTTGGTTCCTCTTTCACAGATACGCAGTATTTT. This sequence encodes CSVGSSFTDTQYF.

This clonotype was observed once. V and J are TRBV20-1 and TRBJ2-3, with D perhaps TRBD2 (6 bases). Deletions cut 6 bases from V and 2 bases from J, with 15 bases between. This CDR3 is 14 amino acids long. The V gene's germline CDR1 is DFQATT and CDR2 SNEGSKA (reference sequence). CDR3 region: CSAPPEGITDTQYF. The CDR3 DNA sequence: TGCAGTGCCCCCCCGGAGGGCATCACAGATACGCAGTATTTT.

This clonotype was counted many times. The chain combines TRBV29-1 with TRBJ2-5; 10 nucleotides align to TRBD1. The CDR3 has 12 residues. The trim removed 7 bases at V and 2 bases at J, leaving 1 base unmatched. CDR1 is SQVTM and CDR2 is ANQGSEA in the germline V gene. The CDR3 DNA reads as TGCAGCGGGGGACAGGGGCAAGAGACCCAGTACTTC. Translating gives CSGGQGQETQYF.

In this sample, this clonotype turned up many times. V is TRBV20-1 and J is TRBJ2-1; D perhaps matches TRBD2 (5 bases). Germline V gene lookup returns CDR1 DFQATT and CDR2 SNEGSKA (reference sequence). The CDR3 spans 15 residues. V dropped 5 bases and J dropped 9 bases, with 23 bases sitting between them. CDR3 DNA: TGCAGTGCTCCCCCCGGAGAGGGAGATAATGGTGAGCAGTTCTTC. Translating gives CSAPPGEGDNGEQFF.

This clonotype appeared a few times. This sequence joins TRBV11-2 and TRBJ2-4; 8 nucleotides line up with TRBD2. The DNA matches TRBJ2-5 better at its end, which makes the J call doubtful. This CDR3 contains 15 residues. Germline loops: CDR1 SGHAT, CDR2 FQNNGV. CDR3 sequence (DNA): TGTGCCAGCAGCTTAGGGGATAGCGGGGTAGAGACCCAGTACTTC. Its protein is CASSLGDSGVETQYF.

J is TRBJ2-7 and V is TRBV5-5, with D perhaps TRBD2 (6 bases). V was trimmed by 5 bases and J by 0 bases, leaving 18 bases between them. Looked up from germline, CDR1 is SGHKS and CDR2 is YYEKEE (reference sequence). The CDR3 covers 16 residues. The CDR3 reads CASSYTGTSVSYEQYF. CDR3 bases: TGTGCCAGCAGTTATACCGGGACTTCAGTCTCCTACGAGCAGTACTTC.

This chain joins TRBV6-2 or TRBV6-3 and TRBJ1-1; 7 nucleotides match TRBD1. This CDR3 is built from 12 residues. After removal of 5 bases from V and 10 bases from J, the junction contained 7 bases not matched to a gene. Per the germline V gene, CDR1 is MNHEY and CDR2 is SVGEGT. The CDR3 nucleotides are TGTGCCAGCAGTCAAGGACAGGCATCAGCTTTCTTT. Protein product: CASSQGQASAFF.

This clonotype has more than one count but fewer than ten. CDR3: CATSRQGYEQYF. The CDR3 nucleotides read TGTGCCACCAGCAGACAGGGCTACGAGCAGTACTTC. The chain employs TRBV15 and TRBJ2-7, with D possibly being TRBD1 (5 bases). Trimming left V 2 bases short and J 3 bases short, with 5 bases between. The length of the CDR3 is 12 residues. In germline, CDR1 is LNHNV, CDR2 YYDKDF (reference sequence). Variable domain in full (rest from reference TRBV15 and TRBJ2-7): DAMVIQNPRYQVTQFGKPVTLSCSQTLNHNVMYWYQQKSSQAPKLLFHYYDKDFNNEADTPDNFQSRRPNTSFCFLDIRSPGLGDTAMYLCATSRQGYEQYFGPGTRLTVT.

This clonotype was detected only a few times. This chain's CDR3 is CASSLAQGTFTEKLFF. Here the CDR3 DNA reads TGTGCCAGCAGTTTAGCACAGGGTACTTTTACTGAAAAACTGTTTTTT. J is TRBJ1-4 and V is TRBV12-3 or TRBV12-4, with D possibly being TRBD1 (6 bases). V gave up 0 bases and J gave up 7 bases, with 15 bases separating them. This CDR3 has 16 amino acids.

This clonotype was picked up many times. The chain links TRBV4-1 to TRBJ1-5; no clear D. CDR1 and CDR2 from the germline V gene are MGHRA and YSYEKL. V lost 1 base to trimming and J lost 1 base, with 8 bases between them. The CDR3 consists of 15 residues. The CDR3 bases are TGCGCCAGCAGCCAAGGATTAGACAGCAATCAGCCCCAGCATTTT. Residues: CASSQGLDSNQPQHF.

V usage is TRBV7-2 and J usage is TRBJ1-4; D possibly corresponds to TRBD1 (5 bases). The CDR3 contains 16 residues. In germline, CDR1 is SGHTA, CDR2 FQGNSA. V dropped 5 bases and J dropped 8 bases, with 21 bases sitting between them. The CDR3 protein is CASSLGGPPQGEKLFF. Here the CDR3 DNA reads TGTGCCAGCAGCCTAGGAGGGCCTCCTCAGGGAGAAAAACTGTTTTTT.

V usage is TRBV29-1 and J usage is TRBJ1-1; perhaps TRBD1 as D (5 bases). The CDR3 runs 15 residues. V shed 5 bases and J shed 1 base, with 17 bases lying between them. CDR1 is SQVTM, CDR2 ANQGSEA, per germline. The CDR3: CSVPGPGGGNTEAFF. The CDR3 DNA reads as TGCAGCGTTCCGGGGCCCGGGGGAGGGAACACTGAAGCTTTCTTT.

This clonotype was recorded a few times. The chain recombines TRBV7-2 with TRBJ1-2; D perhaps matches TRBD1 (5 bases). V gave up 5 bases and J gave up 3 bases, with 16 bases separating them. Germline CDR1 is SGHTA and CDR2 is FQGNSA. The CDR3 spans 15 residues. CDR3 sequence: CASSTSMGTYYGYTF. Written as DNA, the CDR3 is TGTGCCAGCAGCACTTCAATGGGGACCTACTATGGCTACACCTTC.

V and J are TRBV5-4 and TRBJ1-1; perhaps TRBD1 as D (5 bases). CDR1 and CDR2 from the germline V gene are SGHNT and YYREEE (reference sequence). Trimming took 4 bases from V and 6 from J, leaving 16 bases between them. The CDR3 length is 14 residues. The CDR3 DNA sequence: TGTGCCAGCAGCCCATCGGACACGTACGCTGAAGCTTTCTTT. Translated: CASSPSDTYAEAFF.